A single sample is the source of the 26 T cell receptor beta chains below, sequenced in a study of cytomegalovirus exposure and HLA in healthy donors. The PCR made use of 60 Vbeta and 13 Jbeta primers. Here immunoSEQ multiplex PCR was the method, and the copy in TCRdb shows in-frame clones only, minus some. The sample has roughly 140,000 clones, 80% to 85% seen once. Material: PBMCs. The receptors were sampled from a boy aged 2-9 years in good health and CMV-seronegative.

The chain uses TRBV27 and TRBJ1-2, with TRBD1 as a possible D gene (6 bases). Germline-derived CDR1 and CDR2 are MNHEY and SMNVEV (reference sequence). This CDR3 is 13 amino acids long. V lost 5 bases, J lost 7 bases, and 14 bases lay in between. In nucleotides, the CDR3 is TGTGCCAGCAGTCCGGGGGGGCTTGCTGGCTACACCTTC. It yields the protein CASSPGGLAGYTF.

The chain joins TRBV19 to TRBJ1-1; D might be TRBD1 (6 bases). Between the trimmed V and J ends, which lost 5 bases and 2 bases, there was a span of 21 bases. Germline V CDR1 and CDR2: LNHDA, SQIVND (reference sequence). The CDR3 runs 17 residues. CDR3 amino acids: CASSARNLGTKNTEAFF. CDR3 DNA: TGTGCCAGTAGTGCTAGGAACCTCGGGACAAAAAACACTGAAGCTTTCTTT. The full variable domain, with the rest looked up from reference TRBV19 and TRBJ1-1, is DGGITQSPKYLFRKEGQNVTLSCEQNLNHDAMYWYRQDPGQGLRLIYYSQIVNDFQKGDIAEGYSVSREKKESFPLTVTSAQKNPTAFYLCASSARNLGTKNTEAFFGQGTRLTVV.

The chain links TRBV19 to TRBJ2-2; unclear D gene. The CDR3 is made up of 13 amino acids. V lost 3 bases and J lost 4, with 6 bases in between. CDR1 and CDR2 (germline): LNHDA, SQIVND (reference sequence). The CDR3 nucleotides are TGTGCCAGTAGTATTATGTCCACCGGGGAGCTGTTTTTT. Translation gives CASSIMSTGELFF. The entire variable domain, with the rest obtained from reference TRBV19 and TRBJ2-2, is as follows: DGGITQSPKYLFRKEGQNVTLSCEQNLNHDAMYWYRQDPGQGLRLIYYSQIVNDFQKGDIAEGYSVSREKKESFPLTVTSAQKNPTAFYLCASSIMSTGELFFGEGSRLTVL.

The rearrangement joins TRBV4-2 to TRBJ2-3, with 8 bases aligning to TRBD2. V gave up 1 base and J gave up 5 bases; unmatched junction bases: 8. The CDR3 spans 16 residues. Per the germline V gene, CDR1 is LGHNA and CDR2 is YNFKEQ. CDR3 amino acids: CASSQVGGGPRDTQYF. The CDR3 DNA reads as TGTGCCAGCAGCCAAGTTGGCGGGGGGCCGCGAGATACGCAGTATTTT.

This chain connects TRBV18 to TRBJ1-2, with 7 bases matching TRBD1. Germline V lookup: CDR1 KGHSH, CDR2 LQKENI. The CDR3 loop spans 18 amino acids. The J segment lost 5 bases and the V segment lost 0 bases, leaving 15 bases of the junction unmatched. CDR3 sequence: CASSPPREAGTEIYGYTF. CDR3 coding DNA: TGTGCCAGCTCACCACCGAGGGAAGCCGGGACAGAAATATATGGCTACACCTTC.

V gene TRBV5-1 combines with J gene TRBJ2-1; 8 bases align to TRBD1. The CDR3 loop spans 16 amino acids. CDR1 is SGHRS, CDR2 YFSETQ, per germline. The V gene end was trimmed by 3 bases and the J gene end by 0 bases; junction bases not matched to a gene: 5. The CDR3 DNA is TGCGCCAGCAGCTCGGGACAGGCGAGCTCCTACAATGAGCAGTTCTTC. Encoded protein: CASSSGQASSYNEQFF.

This chain joins TRBV29-1 and TRBJ2-7; 7 positions agree with TRBD2. Trimming cost V 7 bases and J 2 bases; bases outside gene matches: 11. The CDR3 is made up of 14 amino acids. Germline-derived CDR1 and CDR2 are SQVTM and ANQGSEA. The CDR3 sequence: CSAGSSGYPYEQYF. CDR3 coding DNA: TGCAGCGCTGGGTCTAGCGGATACCCCTACGAGCAGTACTTC.

The J gene is TRBJ2-7, the V gene TRBV13, with D perhaps matching TRBD1 (5 bases). CDR3 length: 14 amino acids. V was cut by 5 bases and J by 2 bases, with 13 bases left in between. The germline CDR1 and CDR2 sequences are PRHDT and FYEKMQ (reference sequence). Here the CDR3 DNA reads TGTGCCAGCAGCCTCACCTTGGGGCCCTACGAGCAGTACTTC. Translated, it gives CASSLTLGPYEQYF.

The gene calls are TRBV5-1 and TRBJ2-5; D might be TRBD2 (6 bases). The CDR3 loop spans 16 amino acids. Trimming took off 0 bases at V and 1 base at J, with 13 bases between the two ends. CDR1 is SGHRS, CDR2 YFSETQ, per germline. In nucleotides, the CDR3 is TGCGCCAGCAGCTTGGCTGGAGGGGTGGCCCAAGAGACCCAGTACTTC. It codes for CASSLAGGVAQETQYF.

This chain links TRBV7-9 with TRBJ2-5, with a tentative D call TRBD2 (6 bases). This CDR3 comprises 17 residues. V lost 5 bases and J 3 bases, leaving 22 bases between the germline ends. The germline V gene encodes CDR1 SEHNR and CDR2 FQNEAQ (reference sequence). The CDR3 nucleotides read TGTGCCAGCAGCCGAAACTTAGAGGGACTGACTAAAGAGACCCAGTACTTC. Its translation is CASSRNLEGLTKETQYF. The whole variable domain, filled in from reference TRBV7-9 and TRBJ2-5, reads DTGVSQNPRHKITKRGQNVTFRCDPISEHNRLYWYRQTLGQGPEFLTYFQNEAQLEKSRLLSDRFSAERPKGSFSTLEIQRTEQGDSAMYLCASSRNLEGLTKETQYFGPGTRLLVL.

The chain is built from TRBV5-1 and TRBJ2-2; 8 bases match TRBD1. The CDR3 has 15 amino acids. Trimming at V came to 2 bases and at J to 3 bases, leaving 3 bases not matched to a gene. Looked up from germline, CDR1 is SGHRS and CDR2 is YFSETQ. This chain's CDR3 is CASSLRDRYTGELFF. CDR3 coding DNA: TGCGCCAGCAGCTTACGGGACAGGTACACCGGGGAGCTGTTTTTT.

This clone was counted a few times. The rearrangement joins TRBV6-6 to TRBJ1-1; D unclear. Trimming removed 5 bases from V and 3 bases from J, with 13 bases in between. The CDR3 covers 14 residues. CDR1 is MNHNY, CDR2 SVGAGI, per germline (reference sequence). The CDR3 DNA reads as TGTGCCAGCAGTCGGGAGAGGTACGACACTGAAGCTTTCTTT. This encodes CASSRERYDTEAFF.

This sequence joins TRBV7-2 and TRBJ2-5; the D gene is possibly TRBD2 (5 bases). The V gene's germline CDR1 is SGHTA and CDR2 FQGNSA. The V gene lost 1 base and the J gene lost 3 bases, with 12 bases spanning the gap. CDR3 size: 15 residues. In DNA, the CDR3 is TGTGCCAGCAGCTTAGAAGGGCGGCGGGAAGAGACCCAGTACTTC. Protein: CASSLEGRREETQYF.

This chain links TRBV12-5 with TRBJ2-7, with 15 nucleotides matching TRBD2. Germline CDR1 and CDR2: LGHNT and FRNRAP. This CDR3 comprises 17 residues. Trimming removed 6 bases from V and 4 bases from J; junction bases left unmatched: 10. The CDR3 here is CASGRGLAGGGPYEQYF. The DNA of the CDR3 is TGTGCTAGTGGCCGGGGACTAGCGGGAGGAGGGCCTTACGAGCAGTACTTC.

J is TRBJ2-2 and V is TRBV18; D possibly corresponds to TRBD1 (6 bases). The CDR3 is made up of 15 amino acids. Germline CDR1 KGHSH, CDR2 LQKENI. Trimming pared 1 base from V and 3 bases from J, leaving 9 bases between. The CDR3 reads CASSPQQGYTGELFF. CDR3 nucleotide sequence: TGTGCCAGCTCACCACAACAGGGTTACACCGGGGAGCTGTTTTTT.

The chain uses TRBV5-6 and TRBJ2-7, with 8 positions matching TRBD1. This CDR3 spans 18 amino acids. The V gene end was trimmed by 0 bases and the J gene end by 2 bases; junction bases not matched to a gene: 13. Germline V lookup: CDR1 SGHDT, CDR2 YYEEEE. CDR3 amino acids: CASSLGGQGALRTYEQYF. CDR3 sequence (DNA): TGTGCCAGCAGCTTGGGAGGACAGGGAGCCCTTAGAACCTACGAGCAGTACTTC.

The chain uses TRBV14 and TRBJ1-1; D unclear. The CDR3 is made up of 13 amino acids. V lost 1 base and J lost 1, with 4 bases in between. The germline gives CDR1 SGHDN, CDR2 FVKESK. The CDR3, as DNA: TGTGCCAGCAGCCAAGCCGGGAACACTGAAGCTTTCTTT. Its protein is CASSQAGNTEAFF.

The chain carries TRBV9 and TRBJ2-1, with 9 bases identical to TRBD2. Germline trimming cut 3 bases from V and 4 bases from J; bases unmatched to any gene: 14. Germline V gene data show CDR1 as SGDLS and CDR2 as YYNGEE. The CDR3 has 18 residues. CDR3 sequence reads: CASSGGRLAGTLYNEQFF. DNA for the CDR3: TGTGCCAGCAGCGGAGGGCGTCTAGCGGGGACCTTATACAATGAGCAGTTCTTC.

The chain couples TRBV5-1 to TRBJ2-3, with D perhaps matching TRBD2 (7 bases). The CDR3 runs to 16 residues. Trimming stripped 6 bases from V and 4 bases from J, with 21 bases between. Germline CDR1 SGHRS, CDR2 YFSETQ. For the CDR3, the DNA is TGCGCCAGCAAAAGGGGAGGGTCTGGGGGCGCAGATACGCAGTATTTT. This gives the protein CASKRGGSGGADTQYF.

The chain joins TRBV9 to TRBJ1-4, with D possibly TRBD1 on 6 matching bases. Germline values: CDR1 SGDLS, CDR2 YYNGEE. Trimming shortened V by 4 bases and J by 4 bases, and 14 bases separated the two germline ends. The CDR3 has 15 residues. The CDR3 protein is CASSRGGHLNEKLFF. Written as DNA, the CDR3 is TGTGCCAGCAGCAGAGGGGGACACCTTAATGAAAAACTGTTTTTT.

Note on this clone: The junction and the germline gene differ at one end; a read error may be behind it. This chain uses TRBV29-1 with TRBJ2-1; D is perhaps TRBD1 (5 bases). Germline assignment: CDR1 SQVTM and CDR2 ANQGSEA. The CDR3 totals 13 residues. In DNA form, the CDR3 reads TGCAGCGTGGAAGGGGCCCGCCTGGATGAGCAGTTCTTC. Translation gives CSVEGARLDEQFF.

The chain links TRBV6-1 to TRBJ2-7; unclear D gene. The CDR3 totals 15 residues. The V end lost 2 bases, the J end lost 0 bases, and 11 bases lay between the germline ends. From germline, CDR1 is MNHNS and CDR2 SASEGT. This CDR3 reads CASSETGPGSYEQYF. For the CDR3, the DNA is TGTGCCAGCAGTGAAACTGGGCCCGGCTCCTACGAGCAGTACTTC.

The chain has TRBV6-1 and TRBJ1-5; D gene uncertain. The CDR3 has 15 amino acids. Trimming removed 0 bases at V and 9 bases at J, with 15 bases between. Germline V gene sequence: CDR1 MNHNS, CDR2 SASEGT. DNA of the CDR3: TGTGCCAGCAGTGAAGCGCTTGAGGGTTTTTTGCCCCAGCATTTT. It translates to CASSEALEGFLPQHF.

The chain recombines TRBV18 with TRBJ1-6; TRBD1 matches 7 bases. The CDR3 covers 15 residues. Germline CDR1 KGHSH, CDR2 LQKENI. Germline trimming cut 5 bases from V and 0 bases from J; bases unmatched to any gene: 1. The CDR3 here is CASSGDSSYNSPLHF. The CDR3 nucleotides are TGTGCCAGCTCAGGGGACAGCTCCTATAATTCACCCCTCCACTTT.

In regard to this clone: The identical CDR3 is also encoded by other nucleotide sequences in the sample. The chain uses TRBV2 and TRBJ2-2; 7 bases agree with TRBD1. The CDR3 sequence is 19 residues long. Germline V gene data show CDR1 as SNHLY and CDR2 as FYNNEI. After removal of 2 bases from V and 5 bases from J, the junction contained 17 bases not matched to a gene. CDR3 amino acids: CASSERAQGSIVITGELFF. The DNA of the CDR3 is TGTGCCAGCAGTGAACGGGCACAGGGGAGTATAGTGATTACCGGGGAGCTGTTTTTT.

The chain carries TRBV7-2 and TRBJ2-2, with a tentative D call TRBD1 (5 bases). CDR3 length equals 15 residues. Deletions cut 1 base from V and 7 bases from J, with 13 bases between. The germline V gene encodes CDR1 SGHTA and CDR2 FQGNSA. The CDR3 DNA is TGTGCCAGCAGCTTAGATCCAGGGTCCAGCGGGGAGCTGTTTTTT. The encoded protein is CASSLDPGSSGELFF. The complete variable domain, with remaining parts taken from reference TRBV7-2 and TRBJ2-2, reads GAGVSQSPSNKVTEKGKDVELRCDPISGHTALYWYRQSLGQGLEFLIYFQGNSAPDKSGLPSDRFSAERTGGSVSTLTIQRTQQEDSAVYLCASSLDPGSSGELFFGEGSRLTVL.